The 3 T cell receptor beta chains presented below share a single source sample, sequenced in a study of cytomegalovirus exposure and HLA in healthy donors. Data came from immunoSEQ multiplex PCR; TCRdb stores just in-frame clones and leaves some out. The sample carries 150,000 to 200,000 clones, roughly 90% recorded once. Material: PBMCs. Every receptor here comes from a man younger than 35 in good health and CMV-seropositive.

The chain has TRBV2 and TRBJ2-1; a possible D gene is TRBD2 (5 bases). CDR1 and CDR2 from the germline V gene are SNHLY and FYNNEI. V shed 7 bases and J shed 7 bases, with 17 bases lying between them. The CDR3 runs 14 residues. The CDR3 bases are TGTGCCAGCAAGGGTGGTGGGAGTCGAAATGAGCAGTTCTTC. Protein sequence: CASKGGGSRNEQFF.

The chain carries TRBV5-1 and TRBJ2-5; D is perhaps TRBD1 (6 bases). With 0 bases removed from V and 4 bases from J, the gap between germline ends came to 10 bases. Germline values: CDR1 SGHRS, CDR2 YFSETQ. The CDR3 covers 14 residues. The chain's CDR3 is CASSLDGDIETQYF. The DNA for the CDR3 is TGCGCCAGCAGCTTGGATGGGGACATAGAGACCCAGTACTTC.

The rearrangement links TRBV6-1 to TRBJ1-2; 8 bases align to TRBD1. The CDR3 sequence is 13 residues long. J was trimmed by 6 bases and V by 2 bases; bases with no gene match: 2. Germline V gives CDR1 MNHNS, CDR2 SASEGT. The CDR3 loop is CASSETGGDGYTF. The CDR3 region has the DNA TGTGCCAGCAGTGAAACAGGGGGAGATGGCTACACCTTC.